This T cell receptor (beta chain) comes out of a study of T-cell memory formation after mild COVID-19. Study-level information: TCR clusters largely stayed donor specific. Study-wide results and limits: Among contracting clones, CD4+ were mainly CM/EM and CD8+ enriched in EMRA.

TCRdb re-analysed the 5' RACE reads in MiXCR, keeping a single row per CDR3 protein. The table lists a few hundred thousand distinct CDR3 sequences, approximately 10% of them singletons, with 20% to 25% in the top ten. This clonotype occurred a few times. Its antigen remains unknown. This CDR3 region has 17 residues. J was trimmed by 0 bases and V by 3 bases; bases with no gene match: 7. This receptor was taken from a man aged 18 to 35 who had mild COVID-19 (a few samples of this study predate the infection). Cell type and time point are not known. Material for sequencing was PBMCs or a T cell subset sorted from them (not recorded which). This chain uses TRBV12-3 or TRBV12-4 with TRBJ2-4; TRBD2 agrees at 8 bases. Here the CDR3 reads CASSFSRGDLAKNIQYF. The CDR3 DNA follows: TGTGCCAGCAGTTTCTCGCGGGGGGACCTAGCCAAAAACATTCAGTACTTC.